This T cell receptor (beta chain) is drawn from a study of T cell repertoires in cytomegalovirus infection. Study overall: Signatures in public TCR beta sequences pointed to both CMV infection and matching HLA type.

Remarks on this clonotype: Its specificity is not known.

TCRdb fed the reads into MiXCR, producing one record per CDR3 protein. The data show 800,000 to 950,000 distinct CDR3 sequences, approximately 30% seen once. This CDR3 region has 11 residues. Germline V gives CDR1 MNHEY, CDR2 SVGEGT. V lost 5 bases and J lost 14; bases outside the gene matches: 5. Material: cultured CD8+ T cells from PBMCs, obtained from culture after CMV antigen stimulation. The clonotype originates from a human donor in good health (CMV status not recorded). Some clones in this sample may be carry-over from other donors' samples. V gene TRBV6-2 or TRBV6-3 combines with J gene TRBJ2-2; 7 bases align to TRBD1. The chain's CDR3 is CASSATGRLFF. The CDR3 region has the DNA TGTGCCAGCAGTGCGACAGGGAGACTGTTTTTT.